The sequence of this T cell receptor (beta chain) was determined in a study of draining lymph node invasion in breast cancer (dated by TCRdb to about 2020). Looking at the study overall: Histology and cytokeratin immunohistochemistry were used to diagnose nodal metastasis, and EpCAM/CD45 flow cytometry was used to confirm the diagnosis. In a separate targeted assay, sorted memory regulatory T cells and memory conventional CD4 T cells were compared across breast cancer tissues by bulk TCR-beta CDR3 sequencing. From each patient, matched non-invaded and tumor-invaded tumor-draining lymph nodes and the primary tumor were collected, and both Treg and Tconv subsets were profiled. In the separate targeted TCR sequencing, lymph nodes from 5 or 6 patients were covered, and primary tumors were sequenced for three of those patients.

A few counts support this clonotype. Its antigen specificity is not known. No much larger clone is present one base from it, and per-base qualities are unavailable. For memory regulatory T cells, the sort was based on CD4+ CD45RA- CD25high cells. Tumor-draining lymph nodes were classified as non-invaded or invaded according to the absence or presence of metastatic tumor cells. Before staining and sorting, a Miltenyi Pan T Cell isolation kit was used to pre-enrich the T cells. Immunohistochemistry for estrogen receptor, progesterone receptor, HER2 and Ki-67 was used to characterize primary tumors. Fresh surgical tissue was processed within a few hours after surgery by being cut into small fragments. The tissue fragments were digested enzymatically for 20 minutes with Liberase TL plus DNase and were then passed through a 40-micrometer strainer. After DAPI live/dead staining, cells were sorted on a BD FACS Aria II, reaching roughly 96-99% purity. Sorted cells were lysed in TCL buffer and RNA was purified with a Norgen Single Cell RNA purification kit including DNase treatment.

The library came from bulk RNA-seq. The sequencer listed for this sample is Illumina HiSeq 2500. Under the source paper's analysis protocol: For the separate targeted TCR-seq dataset, MiXCR version 2.1.5 with default parameters extracted and quantified CDR3 sequences from raw reads. TCR-beta clones in the separate targeted TCR-seq dataset were defined according to the combination of V gene, J gene and CDR3 sequence. In the separate targeted TCR-seq dataset, clones with fewer than three counts were removed, then only the 90% most strongly expressed clones per sample were retained. In the separate targeted TCR-seq dataset, Treg-Tconv overlap was calculated per tissue as the number of shared clones divided by the total number of Treg clones, multiplied by 100. Through fastp at Q25 and MiXCR, TCRdb rebuilt clones from the public reads, retaining in-frame beta chains. Identical CDR3 proteins give one entry, which carries the most common genes and DNA. TCRdb's processing, not the authors' own work, is the source of the V and J calls. Within this sample are approximately 2,500 distinct CDR3 sequences, with around 70% of them counted one time only. The ten largest clones add up to approximately 8.3% of the sample.

The CDR3 contains 15 residues, cysteine and phenylalanine counted. Only CDR3 DNA remains: 45 bases, in frame from the first base. Cut back by 1 base and 0 bases, the V and J ends lie 6 bases apart. CDR1 and CDR2, looked up from the germline V gene (reference sequence), are LGHDT and YNNKEL. Study-wide findings and limitations: Across all tissues in the targeted TCR-seq data, Tregs appeared to be more clonally expanded than Tconvs, and both subsets showed lower diversity in tumor than in lymph nodes. The tumor top-100 clone tracking analysis could be carried out in only a couple of patients. Data could not resolve whether Treg conversion occurred in a given organ or whether converted Tregs recirculated between nodes and tumor. Some of the top 100 tumor clones were detected in invaded and non-invaded nodes, and this detection was taken to suggest recirculation between tumor and draining nodes. Per tissue, roughly 12-25% of Treg TCRs were found to be shared with Tconvs, and this sharing was interpreted as suggesting peripheral Treg induction. TCRs shared between the Treg and Tconv subsets were viewed as suggestive of, but not proof of, a common clonal origin.

Material: sorted memory Tregs from a lymph node. The sample's cell subset or site label is to be understood as: CD45RA-negative sorted CD4+ T cells (memory Tconv or effector/memory Treg). The origin of this receptor is a female donor with luminal breast cancer. The rearrangement joined TRBV3-1 to TRBJ2-2; confidence is insufficient to name the D gene. CDR3 loop: CASSQGTANTGELFF. The DNA sequence reads TGTGCCAGCAGCCAAGGGACCGCGAACACCGGGGAGCTGTTTTTT.